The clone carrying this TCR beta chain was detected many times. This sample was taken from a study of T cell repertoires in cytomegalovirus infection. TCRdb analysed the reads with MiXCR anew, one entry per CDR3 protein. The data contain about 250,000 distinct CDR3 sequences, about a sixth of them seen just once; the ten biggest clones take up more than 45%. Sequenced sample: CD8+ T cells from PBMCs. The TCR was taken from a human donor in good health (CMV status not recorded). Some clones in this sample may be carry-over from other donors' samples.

The CDR3 nucleotides are TGTGCCAGCAGCTTAGACCAACGCGGAATCAACAATGAGCAGTTCTTC. Amino acids: CASSLDQRGINNEQFF. The chain is built from TRBV7-6 and TRBJ2-1, with D unclear. V lost 1 base to trimming and J lost 5 bases, with 15 bases between them. CDR1 is SGHVS and CDR2 is FNYEAQ in the germline V gene. This CDR3 has 16 residues.